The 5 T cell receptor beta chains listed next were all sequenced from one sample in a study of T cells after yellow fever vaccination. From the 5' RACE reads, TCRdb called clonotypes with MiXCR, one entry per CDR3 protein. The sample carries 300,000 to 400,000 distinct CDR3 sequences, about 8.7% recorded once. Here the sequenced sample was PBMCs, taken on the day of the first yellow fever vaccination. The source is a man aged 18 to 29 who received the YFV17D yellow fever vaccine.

The CDR3 nucleotides are TGTGCCAGCAGTCCTAGTACATCCTACAATGAGCAGTTCTTC. It codes for CASSPSTSYNEQFF. The chain uses TRBV7-6 and TRBJ2-1, with no clear D. Germline V gene data show CDR1 as SGHVS and CDR2 as FNYEAQ. Trimming shortened V by 6 bases and J by 1 base, and 10 bases separated the two germline ends. The CDR3 sequence is 14 residues long.

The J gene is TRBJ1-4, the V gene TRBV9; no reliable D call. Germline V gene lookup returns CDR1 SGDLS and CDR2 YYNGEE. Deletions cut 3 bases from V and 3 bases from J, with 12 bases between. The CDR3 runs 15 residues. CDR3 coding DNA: TGTGCCAGCAGCGCAGACGAGATACCTAATGAAAAACTGTTTTTT. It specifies CASSADEIPNEKLFF.

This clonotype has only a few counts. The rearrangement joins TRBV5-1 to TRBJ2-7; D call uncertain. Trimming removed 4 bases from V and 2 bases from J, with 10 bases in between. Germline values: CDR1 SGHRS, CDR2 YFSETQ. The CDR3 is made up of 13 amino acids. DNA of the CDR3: TGCGCCAGCAGCACCAGAGACCCCTACGAGCAGTACTTC. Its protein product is CASSTRDPYEQYF.

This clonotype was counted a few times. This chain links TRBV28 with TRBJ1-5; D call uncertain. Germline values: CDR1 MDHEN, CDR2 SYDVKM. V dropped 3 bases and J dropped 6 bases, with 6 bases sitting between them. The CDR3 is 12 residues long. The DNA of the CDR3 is TGTGCCAGCAGTTTTCGTAGTCAGCCCCAGCATTTT. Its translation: CASSFRSQPQHF.

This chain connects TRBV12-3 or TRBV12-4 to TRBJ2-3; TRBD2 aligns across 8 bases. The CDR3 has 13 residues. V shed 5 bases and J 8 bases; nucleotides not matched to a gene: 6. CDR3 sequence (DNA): TGTGCCAGCAGTCCGGGGGGGCCTACTACGCAGTATTTT. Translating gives CASSPGGPTTQYF.